Described below is a single T cell receptor beta chain sequence and its context. This record comes from a study of cytomegalovirus exposure and HLA in healthy donors. Primers for the PCR totalled 60 Vbeta and 13 Jbeta. Authors' processing steps: As a later analysis found, there were 70 million to 100 million unique TCR beta chains, of which roughly 11 million were shared. Generated by immunoSEQ multiplex PCR, the TCRdb table keeps only in-frame clones and is missing some. The D gene and trimming were derived from the DNA, and the V and J assignments and clone size from that table. The sample includes about 200,000 clones, approximately 78% of them seen just once. V was cut by 4 bases and J by 3 bases, with 11 bases left in between. The CDR3 consists of 14 residues. Germline CDR1 reads SGHTA; CDR2 reads FQGNSA.

This sequence originates from a man aged 25 to 40 in good health and CMV-seronegative. The source material was PBMCs. The chain uses TRBV7-2 and TRBJ2-3, with a tentative D call TRBD1 (5 bases). In nucleotides, the CDR3 is TGTGCCAGCAGCTCCTGGGGCCTTACAGATACGCAGTATTTT. Translating it yields CASSSWGLTDTQYF.